This TCR beta chain was captured by sequencing in a study of Ad26.COV2.S vaccination and SARS-CoV-2 variants. Remarks on this clone: Antigen: not known.

Sample treatment: approximately 18 received Ad26.COV2.S at low or high dose, single or two shots; about 5 received placebo; per-sample allocation not given. Day 63 following the first vaccine or placebo injection was when the samples were taken. Adults aged 18-55 years in Boston included the donor. Repertoires were generated with immunoSEQ multiplex PCR, while TCRdb's copy carries only in-frame clones and drops some. The sample lists hundreds of thousands of clones, around 87% seen once, with 3.4% in the top ten. V dropped 0 bases and J dropped 3; count of bases not matched to a gene: 6. The CDR3 contains 16 residues. Per the germline V gene, CDR1 is LNHNV and CDR2 is YYDKDF (reference sequence). Study-level findings and limits: Vaccine recipients and placebo recipients showed similar non-spike TCR breadth. There was a possibility that the TCR breadth and depth analyses underestimated total T cell responses.

The clonotype was recovered from a person between 18 and 59 years old who received the Ad26.COV2.S COVID-19 vaccine or a placebo. The chain joins TRBV15 to TRBJ2-5; 8 bases match TRBD1. The input for sequencing was peripheral blood, taken in a trial of Ad26.COV2.S vaccine versus placebo. CDR3 DNA: TGTGCCACCAGCAGAGATAGAGGACAGGGTGAAGAGACCCAGTACTTC. It encodes CATSRDRGQGEETQYF.